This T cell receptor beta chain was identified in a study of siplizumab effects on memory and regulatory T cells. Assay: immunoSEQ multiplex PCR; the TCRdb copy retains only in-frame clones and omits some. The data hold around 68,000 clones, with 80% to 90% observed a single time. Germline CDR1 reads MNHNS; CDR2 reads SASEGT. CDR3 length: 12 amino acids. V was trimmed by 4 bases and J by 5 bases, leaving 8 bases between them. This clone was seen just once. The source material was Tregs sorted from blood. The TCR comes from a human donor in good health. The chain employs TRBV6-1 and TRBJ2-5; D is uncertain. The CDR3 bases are TGTGCCAGCAGTGCCGGGTATGAGACCCAGTACTTC. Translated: CASSAGYETQYF.